Each of the 31 T cell receptor beta chains below was sequenced from the same sample in a study of cytomegalovirus exposure and HLA in healthy donors. PCR involved 60 Vbeta and 13 Jbeta primers. Profiled with immunoSEQ multiplex PCR; TCRdb holds only in-frame clones, not every one. The table shows around 110,000 clones, with over 60% occurring only once. Material for sequencing was PBMCs. These receptors originate from a man younger than 45 in good health and CMV-seropositive.

The rearrangement links TRBV7-8 to TRBJ1-4, with D unresolved. The CDR3 contains 15 residues. The germline gives CDR1 SGHVS, CDR2 FQNEAQ. With 5 bases removed from V and 2 bases from J, the gap between germline ends came to 12 bases. CDR3: CASSLRTVTNEKLFF. The CDR3, as DNA: TGTGCCAGCAGCCTGCGTACCGTGACTAATGAAAAACTGTTTTTT.

This clone was seen more than once but under ten times. The CDR3 reads CASSEMGRDSNQPQHF. CDR3 bases: TGTGCCAGCAGTGAAATGGGCAGAGATAGCAATCAGCCCCAGCATTTT. The J gene is TRBJ1-5, the V gene TRBV6-1; D uncertain. Germline V gene sequence: CDR1 MNHNS, CDR2 SASEGT. The CDR3 runs 16 residues. Trimming removed 2 bases from V and 0 bases from J, with 11 bases in between.

V and J are TRBV5-1 and TRBJ1-5; 10 positions agree with TRBD1. The CDR3 runs to 17 residues. In germline, CDR1 is SGHRS, CDR2 YFSETQ. Unmatched junction bases numbered 10, after V lost 7 bases and J lost 0 bases. The CDR3 loop reads CASLCGTGVYSNQPQHF. The CDR3 bases are TGCGCCAGCCTCTGTGGGACAGGGGTTTATAGCAATCAGCCCCAGCATTTT.

The chain links TRBV7-2 to TRBJ1-1, with a possible D match to TRBD1 (5 bases). From germline, CDR1 is SGHTA and CDR2 FQGNSA. This CDR3 contains 14 residues. Trimming stripped 3 bases from V and 0 bases from J, with 8 bases between. The CDR3 region is CASSLGGVNTEAFF. The CDR3 coding sequence is TGTGCCAGCAGCTTGGGAGGGGTGAACACTGAAGCTTTCTTT. Full variable domain (missing parts from reference TRBV7-2 and TRBJ1-1): GAGVSQSPSNKVTEKGKDVELRCDPISGHTALYWYRQSLGQGLEFLIYFQGNSAPDKSGLPSDRFSAERTGGSVSTLTIQRTQQEDSAVYLCASSLGGVNTEAFFGQGTRLTVV.

The chain uses TRBV6-1 and TRBJ1-1, with D maybe TRBD1 (6 bases). Germline V gene data show CDR1 as MNHNS and CDR2 as SASEGT. The CDR3 is made up of 13 amino acids. The V gene lost 1 base and the J gene lost 6 bases, with 9 bases spanning the gap. This CDR3 reads CASSEGGHPEAFF. For the CDR3, the DNA is TGTGCCAGCAGTGAAGGGGGACACCCTGAAGCTTTCTTT.

This clone was found once. One end of the junction varies from germline; a read error may be responsible. This chain uses TRBV7-2 with TRBJ1-2, with a tentative D call TRBD1 (5 bases). The CDR3 runs 15 residues. Germline assignment: CDR1 SGHTA and CDR2 FQGNSA. CDR3 sequence: CASSSEATRVRGYPF. The CDR3 DNA sequence: TGTGCCAGCAGCTCCGAGGCAACCAGGGTGCGTGGCTACCCCTTC.

This chain joins TRBV28 and TRBJ1-1, with TRBD1 matching 7 bases. V lost 0 bases to trimming and J lost 0 bases; unmatched junction nucleotides: 4. The CDR3 consists of 16 residues. Germline CDR1 and CDR2: MDHEN and SYDVKM. The CDR3 here is CASSLWRGGLNTEAFF. In nucleotides, the CDR3 is TGTGCCAGCAGTTTATGGCGAGGGGGCCTGAACACTGAAGCTTTCTTT.

This chain connects TRBV19 to TRBJ2-1; TRBD1 matches at 8 bases. Trimming at V came to 5 bases and at J to 0 bases, leaving 3 bases not matched to a gene. CDR1 and CDR2 (germline): LNHDA, SQIVND (reference sequence). The CDR3 length is 15 residues. CDR3 amino acids: CASSPGQGSYNEQFF. CDR3 bases: TGTGCCAGTAGTCCTGGACAGGGCTCCTACAATGAGCAGTTCTTC.

The chain recombines TRBV19 with TRBJ1-1; 7 nucleotides match TRBD1. After removal of 6 bases from V and 7 bases from J, the junction contained 14 bases not matched to a gene. The CDR3 covers 15 residues. Germline V gives CDR1 LNHDA, CDR2 SQIVND (reference sequence). CDR3 loop: CASSPTPDRVGEAFF. The CDR3 bases are TGTGCCAGTAGCCCAACGCCTGACAGGGTAGGTGAAGCTTTCTTT.

V gene TRBV19 combines with J gene TRBJ1-2, with 9 bases identical to TRBD1. From germline, CDR1 is LNHDA and CDR2 SQIVND (reference sequence). The CDR3 sequence is 16 residues long. The ends lost 6 bases at V and 7 bases at J; junction bases unmatched: 15. CDR3 coding DNA: TGTGCCAGTAGCCCTAACCCCCGGACAGGGGCGGGTGGCTACACCTTC. Its translation: CASSPNPRTGAGGYTF.

The chain couples TRBV6-5 to TRBJ1-1, with D perhaps TRBD1 (5 bases). The V and J ends lost 0 bases and 6 bases respectively, with 17 bases between them. The CDR3 spans 16 residues. The germline gives CDR1 MNHEY, CDR2 SVGAGI. The CDR3 DNA reads as TGTGCCAGCAGTTACTCGTCGGGGGGTGTTCGCGCTGAAGCTTTCTTT. Protein sequence: CASSYSSGGVRAEAFF.

This clone was seen only a few times. J is TRBJ1-1 and V is TRBV5-1; weak D call: TRBD1 (5 bases). The germline gives CDR1 SGHRS, CDR2 YFSETQ. CDR3 length equals 14 residues. Trimming shortened V by 7 bases and J by 6 bases, and 19 bases separated the two germline ends. CDR3 bases: TGCGCCAGCCGAACTGGGGAGGGGTGGGCTGAAGCTTTCTTT. Its protein product is CASRTGEGWAEAFF.

This clone has just one count. V gene TRBV1 combines with J gene TRBJ2-5; the tabulated D call, TRBD2, remains unverified against the DNA. Near its end, the DNA agrees better with TRBJ2-7, so the J call may be wrong. TRBV1 is a pseudogene locus. CDR3 length: 17 amino acids. For the CDR3, the DNA is TGCACCAGCAGCCGGATTTCCAGACTAGCTGCTACCTACGAGCAGTACTTC. It encodes CTSSRISRLAATYEQYF.

The rearrangement joins TRBV6-6 to TRBJ2-2; no clear D gene. With 2 bases removed from V and 0 bases from J, the gap between germline ends came to 4 bases. In germline, CDR1 is MNHNY, CDR2 SVGAGI (reference sequence). This CDR3 has 14 amino acids. CDR3 region: CASSYPTNTGELFF. The DNA for the CDR3 is TGTGCCAGCAGTTACCCCACGAACACCGGGGAGCTGTTTTTT.

CDR3 coding DNA: TGTGCCAGCAGCTTGGGGGAGACAGGTCCCCAGCATTTT. As protein: CASSLGETGPQHF. This chain joins TRBV5-6 and TRBJ1-5, with D tentatively TRBD1 (6 bases). Trimming removed 0 bases from V and 10 bases from J, with 11 bases in between. This CDR3 has 13 residues. CDR1 SGHDT and CDR2 YYEEEE come from the germline V gene.

The chain employs TRBV15 and TRBJ1-5; 9 bases align to TRBD1. Germline values: CDR1 LNHNV, CDR2 YYDKDF (reference sequence). Trimming at V came to 5 bases and at J to 4 bases, leaving 6 bases not matched to a gene. The CDR3 is 15 amino acids. Here the CDR3 reads CATSGQDRGNQPQHF. CDR3 DNA sequence: TGTGCCACCAGCGGCCAGGACAGGGGAAATCAGCCCCAGCATTTT. The variable domain in full, with the rest retrieved from reference TRBV15 and TRBJ1-5, is DAMVIQNPRYQVTQFGKPVTLSCSQTLNHNVMYWYQQKSSQAPKLLFHYYDKDFNNEADTPDNFQSRRPNTSFCFLDIRSPGLGDTAMYLCATSGQDRGNQPQHFGDGTRLSIL.

V is TRBV5-1 and J is TRBJ1-2, with D possibly being TRBD1 (5 bases). This CDR3 contains 15 residues. Germline-derived CDR1 and CDR2 are SGHRS and YFSETQ. V lost 4 bases and J 5 bases, leaving 18 bases between the germline ends. CDR3 coding DNA: TGCGCCAGCAGCCCGGAAGGGCAGGGTGTATATGGCTACACCTTC. This sequence encodes CASSPEGQGVYGYTF.

The rearrangement joins TRBV28 to TRBJ2-1; D perhaps matches TRBD1 (5 bases). Germline V CDR1 and CDR2: MDHEN, SYDVKM. The CDR3 covers 17 residues. V lost 1 base, J lost 1 base, and 14 bases lay in between. The CDR3 nucleotides read TGTGCCAGCAGTTTATCGACCGGACACGGTTCCTACAATGAGCAGTTCTTC. Amino acids: CASSLSTGHGSYNEQFF.

The V call is TRBV6-6, the J call TRBJ1-2, with 8 nucleotides matching TRBD1. V gave up 7 bases and J gave up 8 bases; unmatched junction bases: 18. From germline, CDR1 is MNHNY and CDR2 SVGAGI (reference sequence). This CDR3 spans 16 amino acids. This CDR3 is CASTMTLLGQGDGYTF. The DNA for the CDR3 is TGTGCCAGCACAATGACCCTGTTAGGACAGGGCGACGGCTACACCTTC.

The chain recombines TRBV5-1 with TRBJ2-7; possible D gene TRBD1, 6 bases. Germline loops: CDR1 SGHRS, CDR2 YFSETQ. The CDR3 runs to 14 residues. Trimming took 0 bases from V and 5 from J, leaving 12 bases between them. CDR3 in amino acids: CASSLDREFDEQYF. The CDR3 DNA is TGCGCCAGCAGCTTGGACAGGGAGTTCGACGAGCAGTACTTC.

The rearrangement links TRBV9 to TRBJ2-7; 8 bases fit TRBD1. The length of the CDR3 is 13 residues. J lost 7 bases, V lost 7 bases, and 10 bases had no gene match. Germline CDR1 reads SGDLS; CDR2 reads YYNGEE. CDR3 amino acids: CASLGRGPREQYF. As DNA, the CDR3 is TGTGCCAGCCTCGGCAGGGGGCCGCGGGAGCAGTACTTC.

In its sample, this clone was seen once. The chain recombines TRBV18 with TRBJ1-2, with 11 bases fitting TRBD1. The length of the CDR3 is 14 residues. Losses at the gene ends were 6 bases for V and 4 bases for J; bases not matched to a gene: 4. Germline CDR1 is KGHSH and CDR2 is LQKENI. This CDR3 reads CASSPGQGGYGYTF. The CDR3 DNA reads TGTGCCAGCTCGCCGGGACAGGGGGGCTATGGCTACACCTTC.

This chain connects TRBV28 to TRBJ2-5, with D perhaps TRBD2 (6 bases). In germline, CDR1 is MDHEN, CDR2 SYDVKM. V was clipped by 2 bases and J by 0 bases, with 10 bases between them. CDR3 length: 15 amino acids. The chain's CDR3 is CASSLDRGYQETQYF. The CDR3 DNA reads as TGTGCCAGCAGTTTAGACCGGGGGTACCAAGAGACCCAGTACTTC.

The chain has TRBV7-2 and TRBJ2-4; tentative D call: TRBD2 (5 bases). Trimming removed 5 bases at V and 5 bases at J, with 13 bases between. Germline V gene data show CDR1 as SGHTA and CDR2 as FQGNSA. This CDR3 is built from 14 residues. CDR3 bases: TGTGCCAGCAGCCCCCCGAACGGGGAAAACATTCAGTACTTC. The encoded protein is CASSPPNGENIQYF.

The V and J genes are TRBV28 and TRBJ1-5; 7 positions match TRBD1. The germline V gene has CDR1 MDHEN and CDR2 SYDVKM. The junction had 5 bases not matched to a gene; V was cut back by 5 bases and J by 1 base. There are 15 residues in the CDR3. The DNA of the CDR3 is TGTGCCAGCAGTCGCCCGACAGGGAGCAATCAGCCCCAGCATTTT. This codes for CASSRPTGSNQPQHF.

This chain joins TRBV12-5 and TRBJ2-7, with TRBD1 matching over 7 bases. CDR3 size: 16 residues. With V trimmed by 6 bases and J by 3 bases, 14 bases remained unmatched. Germline CDR1 reads LGHNT; CDR2 reads FRNRAP. The CDR3 is CASGLRPGGSHYEQYF. DNA for the CDR3: TGTGCTAGTGGCCTTCGCCCAGGGGGATCCCACTACGAGCAGTACTTC.

J is TRBJ2-5 and V is TRBV2; D is uncertain. The length of the CDR3 is 13 residues. The V and J ends lost 4 bases and 5 bases respectively, with 11 bases between them. Germline CDR1 and CDR2: SNHLY and FYNNEI. CDR3 DNA: TGTGCCAGCAGTGCCGTTGCCGCGGAGACCCAGTACTTC. It codes for CASSAVAAETQYF. The full variable domain, rest sourced from reference TRBV2 and TRBJ2-5, is EPEVTQTPSHQVTQMGQEVILRCVPISNHLYFYWYRQILGQKVEFLVSFYNNEISEKSEIFDDQFSVERPDGSNFTLKIRSTKLEDSAMYFCASSAVAAETQYFGPGTRLLVL.

The J gene is TRBJ1-1, the V gene TRBV5-5, with D uncertain. CDR1 SGHKS and CDR2 YYEKEE come from the germline V gene (reference sequence). Trimming cost V 0 bases and J 3 bases, with 15 bases left between them. The CDR3 covers 16 residues. CDR3 region: CASSLAISVYDTEAFF. CDR3 DNA: TGTGCCAGCAGCTTGGCCATTTCGGTATATGACACTGAAGCTTTCTTT.

This clone came up a few times. CDR3 loop: CASSRSTALSGNTIYF. The CDR3 DNA reads as TGCGCCAGCAGCCGCTCAACAGCCCTCTCTGGAAACACCATATATTTT. The genes are TRBV4-3 and TRBJ1-3, with unresolved D. Trimming took off 4 bases at V and 0 bases at J, with 13 bases between the two ends. Germline CDR1 and CDR2: LGHNA and YSLEER. This CDR3 comprises 16 residues.

This chain uses TRBV28 with TRBJ2-7, with no clear D. Trimming took 3 bases from V and 5 from J, leaving 8 bases between them. The germline gives CDR1 MDHEN, CDR2 SYDVKM. The CDR3 consists of 12 residues. CDR3 sequence (DNA): TGTGCCAGCAGTTTGTTGAGGAACGAGCAGTACTTC. Translation gives CASSLLRNEQYF.

The gene calls are TRBV5-6 and TRBJ2-7; the D gene is possibly TRBD2 (6 bases). V was clipped by 4 bases and J by 4 bases, with 18 bases between them. Per the germline V gene, CDR1 is SGHDT and CDR2 is YYEEEE. The CDR3 is 15 amino acids. DNA of the CDR3: TGTGCCAGCAGCACACCGGGACGGGAGTTTTACGAGCAGTACTTC. It translates to CASSTPGREFYEQYF.